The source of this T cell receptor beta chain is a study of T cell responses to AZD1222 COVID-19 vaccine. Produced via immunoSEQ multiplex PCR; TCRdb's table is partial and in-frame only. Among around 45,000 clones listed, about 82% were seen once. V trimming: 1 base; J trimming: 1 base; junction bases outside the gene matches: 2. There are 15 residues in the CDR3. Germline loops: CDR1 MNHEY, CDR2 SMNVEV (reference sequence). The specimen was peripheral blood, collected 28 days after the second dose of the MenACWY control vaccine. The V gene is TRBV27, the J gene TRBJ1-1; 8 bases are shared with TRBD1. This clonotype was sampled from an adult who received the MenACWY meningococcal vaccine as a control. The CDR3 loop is CASSLLGTGNTEAFF. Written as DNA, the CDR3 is TGTGCCAGCAGTTTATTAGGGACAGGGAACACTGAAGCTTTCTTT.